This TCR beta chain comes out of a study of PD-1 blockade in classical Hodgkin lymphoma. Noted time point: cycle 4 day 1 (C4D1), after 6 weeks of nivolumab. All the patients suffered relapse after autologous stem cell transplantation, and brentuximab vedotin exposure differed. J lost 2 bases, V lost 6 bases, and 7 bases had no gene match. The CDR3 has 14 amino acids. From germline, CDR1 is SGDLS and CDR2 YYNGEE. Measured with immunoSEQ multiplex PCR; TCRdb has only the in-frame clones, and not every one. The sample lists tens of thousands of clones, roughly 80% occurring once. The specimen comprised peripheral blood mononuclear cells (PBMCs), sampled before the fourth cycle of nivolumab. The chain joins TRBV9 to TRBJ1-1, with TRBD1 matching 7 bases. This sequence was found in a human donor with classical Hodgkin lymphoma. The CDR3 bases are TGTGCCAGCACTAGGACAGGAGATAACACTGAAGCTTTCTTT. It specifies CASTRTGDNTEAFF.